This T cell receptor beta chain was recorded in a study of T cells in Graves' hyperthyroidism and ophthalmopathy (dated by TCRdb to between 2017 and 2020). About the investigation overall: Peripheral blood samples were taken at initial diagnosis, before any treatment was given. TCR V-J signatures able to tell the groups apart were searched for in a discovery cohort of 90 to 100 patients, of whom approximately 40 had Graves' ophthalmopathy and about 60 had stable Graves' hyperthyroidism. Prospective prediction of ophthalmopathy was tested in an independent validation cohort consisting of roughly 20 hyperthyroidism patients and about 17 patients who later progressed to ophthalmopathy. The 75 to 100 discovery patients were randomly split 7:3 into training and test sets. In addition, the study compared T-cell repertoires in thyroid tissue and in blood from several Graves' hyperthyroidism patients. Following sampling, methimazole starting at 30 mg daily was given to hyperthyroidism patients, and high-dose intravenous methylprednisolone was given to ophthalmopathy patients. The paper reports TCR Vbeta CDR3 sequencing of some 140 peripheral blood samples: 40 to 45 ophthalmopathy, over 70 hyperthyroidism and some 17 progressor patients. Broader findings and caveats from the paper: No statistical method was used to fix the sample size in advance, and group allocation was not hidden from the investigators. In validation, the model predicted progression to ophthalmopathy with around 71% sensitivity and less than 75% specificity, a median of around 6.6 months before onset. Most expanded thyroid clonotypes (frequency above 0.001) were also detected in blood, a finding suggesting that blood repertoires may reflect thyroid immune responses. Ophthalmopathy was separated from stable hyperthyroidism by a 13 V-J signature model, with approximately 89% sensitivity and about 81% specificity obtained in cross-validation and 80%/75% obtained in testing.

TCR beta CDR3 regions were amplified from RNA transcripts. The first round of RT-PCR for the TCR CDR3 was performed with the HTBI primer set and the Qiagen OneStep RT-PCR kit. A second multiplex PCR round built the libraries, followed by size selection and purification. The libraries were sequenced on an Illumina HiSeq2000 using paired-end 100 bp reads. The original methods were these. SOAPnuke was used to process the raw data, with reads discarded if the reads contained adapters or uncalled bases, had a mean Phred below 15, or lacked an exact constant-primer or identifier match. High-quality paired reads were merged with COPE v1.2.5, and unique nucleotide sequences were defined as clonotypes. MiTCR v1.1 was used to align clonotypes to the IMGT TRBV, TRBD and TRBJ reference segments. Analysis was restricted to V-J combinations with a frequency above 0.0001, which covered over 98% of repertoires. A TCS score was defined as the ratio between F50 (clonal expansion) and ExV (chaos), using BLOSUM62-based TCRdist between CDR3 peptides within each V-J. Welch's t-statistics and random forest reduced some 510 V-J features to 10 to 15, which were used in a naive Bayes classifier (R e1071). The public reads were run again by TCRdb, first through fastp at Q25 and then through MiXCR, and only productive beta chains were kept. Here each entry gathers all rows of one CDR3 protein and keeps the most common genes and DNA. These V and J calls derive from TCRdb rather than the authors' analysis. The table for this sample lists around 500,000 distinct CDR3 sequences; 15% to 20% of them were counted only once. About 29% of the sample rests with the top ten.

This clonotype has more than one count but fewer than ten. This clone's antigen is unknown. The input lacks base qualities; no much larger clone sits a single base away. Ophthalmopathy patients had moderately to severely active disease, Clinical Activity Score of at least 3, NOSPECS grade of at least 4, and duration under 3 months. Any patient with an uncontrolled infection, another autoimmune disease, pregnancy or lactation was excluded. Diagnoses were based on clinical symptoms, serum thyroxine and TRAb, thyroid ultrasound and orbital computed tomography. PBMCs were isolated from about 9.1 ml of fresh peripheral blood by Ficoll-Paque density gradient centrifugation. Total RNA was extracted using Trizol reagent, and RNA quality was assessed on an Agilent 2100 Bioanalyzer. Sequenced input: blood. This clonotype was sampled from a woman in her thirties with Graves' ophthalmopathy.

The nucleotide sequence is given as TGCAGCGTTGATGGGATCGTCGTTGAGCAGTTCTTC. It is translated as CSVDGIVVEQFF. Recombination linked TRBV29-1 to TRBJ2-1; confidence is insufficient to name the D gene. The trim is 3 bases for V and 9 bases for J, with a gap of 12 bases between the germline ends. Its CDR3 holds 12 amino acids, cysteine through phenylalanine. CDR3 DNA only is kept here, 36 bases in frame from base 1. Reading the germline V gene gives CDR1 SQVTM and CDR2 ANQGSEA.